This passage covers 23 T cell receptor beta chains from one sample sequenced in a study of T-cell memory formation after mild COVID-19. TCRdb independently ran MiXCR on the 5' RACE reads; one entry per CDR3 protein. The table shows 450,000 or so distinct CDR3 sequences, with roughly 25% occurring only once. Material: PBMCs or a T cell subset sorted from them (not recorded which). The receptors here all came from an adult woman who had mild COVID-19 (a few samples of this study predate the infection). Cell type and time point are not known.

This clonotype was detected a few times. The chain has TRBV12-3 or TRBV12-4 and TRBJ2-1; weak D call: TRBD2 (6 bases). The germline V and J ends were trimmed by 7 bases and 13 bases, with 14 bases remaining between them. The CDR3 length is 11 residues. The CDR3 protein is CASKEGLFQFF. As DNA, the CDR3 is TGTGCCAGCAAGGAGGGACTCTTCCAGTTCTTC.

This clonotype was counted ten times or more. The chain uses TRBV7-2 and TRBJ1-2; 10 bases agree with TRBD1. Germline CDR1 is SGHTA and CDR2 is FQGNSA. The CDR3 sequence is 14 residues long. Trimming removed 7 bases from V and 4 bases from J; junction bases left unmatched: 6. CDR3 protein: CASTTGTGVYGYTF. In nucleotides, the CDR3 is TGTGCCAGCACCACCGGGACAGGGGTCTATGGCTACACCTTC.

This clonotype was picked up a small number of times. V gene TRBV7-6 combines with J gene TRBJ1-2; D remains ambiguous. CDR1 and CDR2 from the germline V gene are SGHVS and FNYEAQ. Trimming shortened V by 5 bases and J by 6 bases, and 13 bases separated the two germline ends. The CDR3 runs 13 residues. CDR3 sequence: CASSLGPGDGYTF. CDR3 nucleotide sequence: TGTGCCAGCAGCCTTGGACCCGGAGATGGCTACACCTTC.

This chain joins TRBV4-1 and TRBJ1-5; D remains unclear. CDR1 and CDR2 (germline): MGHRA, YSYEKL. The length of the CDR3 is 15 residues. The V end lost 0 bases, the J end lost 0 bases, and 6 bases lay between the germline ends. The CDR3, as DNA: TGCGCCAGCAGCCAAGATGCCGTTAGCAATCAGCCCCAGCATTTT. Protein sequence: CASSQDAVSNQPQHF.

This rearrangement joins TRBV5-1 to TRBJ2-1; 9 positions match TRBD2. The CDR3 contains 17 residues. V dropped 4 bases and J dropped 2; count of bases not matched to a gene: 10. Germline V gene data show CDR1 as SGHRS and CDR2 as YFSETQ. Here the CDR3 DNA reads TGCGCCAGCAGCCCCGCGAGCGGGAGGTGGGCCTACAATGAGCAGTTCTTC. Translating gives CASSPASGRWAYNEQFF.

J is TRBJ2-6 and V is TRBV5-5; maybe TRBD1 (5 bases). Looked up from germline, CDR1 is SGHKS and CDR2 is YYEKEE (reference sequence). This CDR3 contains 15 residues. Trimming stripped 2 bases from V and 1 base from J, with 7 bases between. CDR3 DNA: TGTGCCAGCAGCTTAGGGGTTTCTGGGGCCAACGTCCTGACTTTC. It specifies CASSLGVSGANVLTF.

This clonotype was picked up a small number of times. This CDR3 is CASSFRLAVADTQYF. The CDR3 DNA reads as TGTGCCAGCAGCTTTCGGCTAGCGGTGGCAGATACGCAGTATTTT. The chain carries TRBV11-2 and TRBJ2-3; TRBD2 agrees at 7 bases. V shed 3 bases, J shed 4 bases, and the junction held 7 bases outside the gene matches. This CDR3 contains 15 residues. Germline V CDR1 and CDR2: SGHAT, FQNNGV.

This clonotype was found a few times. This chain uses TRBV5-1 with TRBJ1-5; D unclear. V lost 4 bases and J 2 bases, leaving 13 bases between the germline ends. Germline loops: CDR1 SGHRS, CDR2 YFSETQ. The CDR3 has 15 amino acids. This CDR3 reads CASSPDGVGNQPQHF. CDR3 sequence (DNA): TGCGCCAGCAGCCCCGACGGGGTGGGCAATCAGCCCCAGCATTTT.

This clonotype was found a few times. The chain uses TRBV11-2 and TRBJ2-1; D ambiguous. V lost 2 bases to trimming and J lost 9 bases, with 11 bases between them. Germline V CDR1 and CDR2: SGHAT, FQNNGV. The CDR3 totals 13 residues. CDR3 DNA sequence: TGTGCCAGCAGCTTACCCACGGCTCGTGAGCAGTTCTTC. It encodes CASSLPTAREQFF.

V is TRBV20-1 and J is TRBJ1-1; TRBD1 matches at 10 bases. The CDR3 sequence is 13 residues long. Trimming cost V 5 bases and J 1 base; bases outside gene matches: 1. Looked up from germline, CDR1 is DFQATT and CDR2 is SNEGSKA (reference sequence). The CDR3 nucleotides read TGCAGTGCTTGGGACAGGGGGAACACTGAAGCTTTCTTT. This encodes CSAWDRGNTEAFF.

In this sample, this clonotype turned up a few times. The gene calls are TRBV4-1 and TRBJ2-5, with D hard to call. Germline V lookup: CDR1 MGHRA, CDR2 YSYEKL. V was shortened by 0 bases and J by 5 bases, with 13 bases between the two germline ends. The CDR3 is 15 residues long. CDR3 nucleotide sequence: TGCGCCAGCAGCCAAGATCATCAGATTACGGAGACCCAGTACTTC. It specifies CASSQDHQITETQYF.

This clonotype was counted between two and nine times. The CDR3 loop reads CASRRRVTDTQYF. The CDR3 nucleotides read TGTGCCAGCAGACGCAGGGTGACAGATACGCAGTATTTT. V is TRBV7-8 and J is TRBJ2-3; D is perhaps TRBD1 (5 bases). This CDR3 is 13 amino acids long. CDR1 and CDR2 (germline): SGHVS, FQNEAQ. The ends were cut back, 6 bases at V and 3 bases at J, with 10 bases in the middle.

This clonotype was detected only a few times. The chain is built from TRBV11-2 and TRBJ2-5, with TRBD2 identical over 9 bases. The V gene's germline CDR1 is SGHAT and CDR2 FQNNGV. The CDR3 is 15 residues long. Trimming at V came to 5 bases and at J to 1 base, leaving 5 bases not matched to a gene. CDR3 DNA: TGTGCCAGCAGCCCCAGCGGGGGGTTCCAAGAGACCCAGTACTTC. It yields the protein CASSPSGGFQETQYF.

This clonotype turned up a few times. The V and J genes are TRBV7-9 and TRBJ1-1; D unresolved. The CDR3 is 13 residues long. The V and J ends lost 7 bases and 1 base respectively, with 10 bases between them. The V gene's germline CDR1 is SEHNR and CDR2 FQNEAQ (reference sequence). The CDR3 is CASTFGTNTEAFF. The CDR3 nucleotides read TGTGCCAGCACCTTCGGCACGAACACTGAAGCTTTCTTT.

This clonotype came up many times. Its ends do not fully match the called genes, so a read error is possible. V gene TRBV12-3 or TRBV12-4 combines with J gene TRBJ2-3, with 10 bases fitting TRBD2. The CDR3 covers 13 residues. The CDR3 reads CASSLGLADTQYF. For the CDR3, the DNA is TGTGCCAGTAGTTTGGGACTAGCGGATACGCAGTATTTT.

This clonotype was picked up a small number of times. The V call is TRBV18, the J call TRBJ2-7, with TRBD2 identical over 10 bases. The J segment lost 4 bases and the V segment lost 0 bases, leaving 6 bases of the junction unmatched. The CDR3 covers 16 residues. Germline V gives CDR1 KGHSH, CDR2 LQKENI. The CDR3 loop reads CASSPPGLATIYEQYF. In DNA form, the CDR3 reads TGTGCCAGCTCACCACCGGGACTAGCGACAATTTACGAGCAGTACTTC.

This clonotype was counted only a few times. This chain links TRBV12-3 or TRBV12-4 with TRBJ2-7; maybe TRBD2 (6 bases). The CDR3 sequence is 14 residues long. The V end lost 5 bases, the J end lost 6 bases, and 17 bases lay between the germline ends. The CDR3 DNA reads TGTGCCAGCAGTATCTACTGGCGGGGAGGCGAGCAGTACTTC. Protein: CASSIYWRGGEQYF.

This clonotype was observed a few times. The DNA for the CDR3 is TGTGCCAGCAGCTTTGGACTAGCGGGAGTCAATGAGCAGTTCTTC. Amino acid sequence: CASSFGLAGVNEQFF. This chain joins TRBV7-2 and TRBJ2-1; TRBD2 agrees at 13 bases. Germline lookup yields CDR1 SGHTA and CDR2 FQGNSA. V lost 3 bases, J lost 6 bases, and 2 bases stayed unmatched. The CDR3 loop spans 15 amino acids. Supplemented by reference TRBV7-2 and TRBJ2-1, the full variable domain reads GAGVSQSPSNKVTEKGKDVELRCDPISGHTALYWYRQSLGQGLEFLIYFQGNSAPDKSGLPSDRFSAERTGGSVSTLTIQRTQQEDSAVYLCASSFGLAGVNEQFFGPGTRLTVL.

Concerning this clonotype itself: Compared with germline, one end of the junction differs, possibly owing to a read error. The V and J genes are TRBV19 and TRBJ2-7, with a weak D call TRBD2 (5 bases). The CDR3 contains 16 residues. CDR1 and CDR2 (germline): LNHDA, SQIVND (reference sequence). In DNA, the CDR3 is TGTGCCAGTAGTCCCTGGACTTCTCCGAGCTCCTACGAGCAGCACTTC. This translates into CASSPWTSPSSYEQHF.

This clonotype was counted only a few times. The chain joins TRBV7-9 to TRBJ2-5, with D unresolved. Germline V lookup: CDR1 SEHNR, CDR2 FQNEAQ (reference sequence). CDR3 length: 13 residues. V shed 3 bases and J shed 3 bases, with 8 bases lying between them. CDR3 bases: TGTGCCAGCAGCTTCCAGCGCAAAGAGACCCAGTACTTC. Its protein product is CASSFQRKETQYF.

V gene TRBV7-2 combines with J gene TRBJ2-4, with D tentatively TRBD1 (6 bases). Between the trimmed V and J ends, which lost 0 bases and 8 bases, there was a span of 11 bases. Germline CDR1 is SGHTA and CDR2 is FQGNSA. The CDR3 loop spans 14 amino acids. The CDR3 loop is CASSLAAGVDIQYF. The DNA for the CDR3 is TGTGCCAGCAGCTTAGCCGCAGGGGTGGACATTCAGTACTTC.

The table lists this clonotype with a few counts. The chain has TRBV9 and TRBJ2-1; TRBD2 matches at 9 bases. The germline gives CDR1 SGDLS, CDR2 YYNGEE. This CDR3 is 16 amino acids long. V was clipped by 4 bases and J by 3 bases; unmatched bases: 8. The CDR3 is CASSPRRREGYNEQFF. The CDR3 DNA follows: TGTGCCAGCAGCCCCAGACGGCGGGAGGGCTACAATGAGCAGTTCTTC.

The chain uses TRBV7-2 and TRBJ2-3, with TRBD2 matching 7 bases. The CDR3 length is 14 residues. Germline loops: CDR1 SGHTA, CDR2 FQGNSA. V gave up 6 bases and J gave up 6 bases; unmatched junction bases: 9. The CDR3 sequence is CASRTTAGTDTQYF. The CDR3 DNA reads TGTGCCAGCAGGACCACAGCGGGAACCGATACGCAGTATTTT.